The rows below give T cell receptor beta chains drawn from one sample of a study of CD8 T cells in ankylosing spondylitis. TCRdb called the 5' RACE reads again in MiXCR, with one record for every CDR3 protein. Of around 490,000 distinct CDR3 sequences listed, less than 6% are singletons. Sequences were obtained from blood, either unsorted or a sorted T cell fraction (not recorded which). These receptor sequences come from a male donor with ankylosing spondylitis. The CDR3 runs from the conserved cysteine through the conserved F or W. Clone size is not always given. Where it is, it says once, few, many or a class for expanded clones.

CATSSGSGLADPPDTQYF TRBV24-1 - TRBJ2-3
CATSRALNYEQYF TRBV15 many TRBJ2-7
CASSRGTSPYNEQFF TRBV5-1 few TRBJ2-1
CASSYQGQGTYEQYF TRBV6-5 many TRBJ2-7
CASSQAGSGANVLTF TRBV4-3 many TRBJ2-6
CASSQGDRDRDPAFF TRBV4-3 few TRBJ1-1
CASSQGGVGAFF TRBV3-1 few TRBJ1-1
CSASGTSGSVDEQFF TRBV20-1 many TRBJ2-1
CASSYFRAAEAFF TRBV6-5 many TRBJ1-1
CASSQQGSEAFF TRBV12-3/TRBV12-4 many TRBJ1-1
CSVSQGTLGTEAFF TRBV29-1 many TRBJ1-1
CSAPSTGQENTGELFF TRBV20-1 many TRBJ2-2
CASSQDLEGEETQYF TRBV4-3 few TRBJ2-5
CASSLVVNQPQHF TRBV7-6 many TRBJ1-5
CSASRVNPLSYNEQFF TRBV20-1 many TRBJ2-1
CASRREGGELFF TRBV7-2 many TRBJ2-2
CASSLKAGRHEQYF TRBV11-2 few TRBJ2-7